A single sample gave rise to the 31 T cell receptor beta chains below, sequenced in a study of shared clonotypes between healthy human individuals (dated by TCRdb to 2020 to 2021). Receptor libraries were prepared by the immunoSEQ multiplex PCR assay. TCRdb obtained this table from immuneACCESS and retained in-frame rearrangements with V and J assigned. These tables miss some clones; where compared with another copy, unresolved V genes account for less than half of the shortfall, and the remainder is unexplained. The sample table records some 2,000,000 clones; about 95% of these occur just once. The ten largest make up about 1.1% of the sample. CD8 naive samples consisted of CD45RO-negative cells that were positively selected for CCR7, yielding a CD45RA+CCR7+ population without TemRA cells. Sample: naive CD8+ T cells sorted from blood. Sample cell subset or site, as interpreted from the label and publication: CD45RA+CCR7+. These receptors all come from a man between 18 and 29 years old in good health.

V usage is TRBV18 and J usage is TRBJ2-7, with TRBD2 matching over 8 bases. The V segment lost 6 bases and the J segment 2 bases; nucleotides outside the gene matches: 3. Germline V gene data show CDR1 as KGHSH and CDR2 as LQKENI. This CDR3 has 13 amino acids. The CDR3 sequence: CASSDGRAYEQYF. The CDR3 DNA reads as TGTGCCAGCTCCGACGGGAGGGCCTACGAGCAGTACTTC.

A word on this clone: The sample carries other DNA sequences with the same CDR3. The chain recombines TRBV6-5 with TRBJ1-1; no firm D call. Trimming took off 2 bases at V and 4 bases at J, with 8 bases between the two ends. The CDR3 spans 13 residues. Per the germline V gene, CDR1 is MNHEY and CDR2 is SVGAGI. Here the CDR3 DNA reads TGTGCCAGCAGTTACGGAGCGGGCACTGAAGCTTTCTTT. This codes for CASSYGAGTEAFF.

As for this clone: The identical CDR3 is also encoded by other nucleotide sequences in the sample. The genes are TRBV7-9 and TRBJ2-7; D gene ambiguous. Per the germline V gene, CDR1 is SEHNR and CDR2 is FQNEAQ (reference sequence). The CDR3 consists of 13 residues. Trimming took 2 bases from V and 0 from J, leaving 5 bases between them. In nucleotides, the CDR3 is TGTGCCAGCAGCTTAAGCAGCTCCTACGAGCAGTACTTC. It encodes CASSLSSSYEQYF.

The V and J genes are TRBV13 and TRBJ1-6; the D gene is possibly TRBD1 (5 bases). Trimming took 5 bases from V and 5 from J, leaving 22 bases between them. The V gene's germline CDR1 is PRHDT and CDR2 FYEKMQ (reference sequence). CDR3 length equals 18 residues. CDR3 sequence: CASSLGSNGQGNNSPLHF. CDR3 sequence (DNA): TGTGCCAGCAGCCTCGGTTCTAATGGGCAGGGAAATAATTCACCCCTCCACTTT.

This clone was seen only a few times. The sample contains more than one DNA sequence encoding this CDR3. The chain links TRBV30 to TRBJ2-7; D gene uncertain. V lost 2 bases to trimming and J lost 4 bases, with 6 bases between them. Germline V lookup: CDR1 GTSNPN, CDR2 SVGIG (reference sequence). This CDR3 comprises 11 residues. This chain's CDR3 is CAWSTGYEQYF. The CDR3 nucleotides read TGTGCCTGGAGTACGGGTTACGAGCAGTACTTC.

This rearrangement joins TRBV7-8 to TRBJ2-2; 7 bases map to TRBD1. This CDR3 region has 15 residues. The V segment lost 2 bases and the J segment 4 bases; nucleotides outside the gene matches: 4. CDR1 SGHVS and CDR2 FQNEAQ come from the germline V gene. In nucleotides, the CDR3 is TGTGCCAGCAGCTTATGGCCAGGGGGCACCGGGGAGCTGTTTTTT. Encoded protein: CASSLWPGGTGELFF.

This clone has only one observation. The CDR3, as DNA: TGTGCCAGCAGCGACTCTCCGGCCTCGACCTACGAGCAGTACTTC. Translating it yields CASSDSPASTYEQYF. This chain links TRBV11-2 with TRBJ2-7; D remains ambiguous. Germline CDR1 is SGHAT and CDR2 is FQNNGV. Between the trimmed V and J ends, which lost 5 bases and 2 bases, there was a span of 16 bases. This CDR3 is built from 15 residues.

The chain couples TRBV28 to TRBJ1-6, with D maybe TRBD1 (6 bases). With 1 base removed from V and 10 bases from J, the gap between germline ends came to 11 bases. Germline-derived CDR1 and CDR2 are MDHEN and SYDVKM. This CDR3 comprises 14 residues. CDR3 sequence: CASSLLGGQSPLHF. In nucleotides, the CDR3 is TGTGCCAGCAGTTTATTAGGGGGGCAGTCACCCCTCCACTTT.

Comments on this clone: The same CDR3 is also encoded by other DNA sequences in this sample. The chain uses TRBV5-1 and TRBJ2-3; D gene ambiguous. The CDR3 covers 13 residues. Per the germline V gene, CDR1 is SGHRS and CDR2 is YFSETQ. The V end was cut by 2 bases, the J end by 2 bases, with 6 bases between. In nucleotides, the CDR3 is TGCGCCAGCAGCTTAGATTTCACAGATACGCAGTATTTT. Amino acids: CASSLDFTDTQYF.

The J gene is TRBJ2-3, the V gene TRBV2, with 7 bases identical to TRBD2. Germline V gene lookup returns CDR1 SNHLY and CDR2 FYNNEI. V was clipped by 7 bases and J by 4 bases; unmatched bases: 8. This CDR3 contains 14 residues. CDR3 loop: CASTAGVLSDTQYF. DNA for the CDR3: TGTGCCAGCACGGCGGGAGTACTCTCAGATACGCAGTATTTT.

The V call is TRBV6-1, the J call TRBJ2-7; the match to TRBD1 covers 8 bases. This CDR3 region has 17 residues. V was clipped by 0 bases and J by 6 bases; unmatched bases: 13. Germline CDR1 and CDR2: MNHNS and SASEGT. CDR3 protein: CASSEAIQTGARGEQYF. The DNA of the CDR3 is TGTGCCAGCAGTGAAGCCATCCAGACAGGGGCAAGAGGCGAGCAGTACTTC.

V and J are TRBV7-8 and TRBJ1-1; D remains unclear. The CDR3 spans 13 residues. With 5 bases removed from V and 0 bases from J, the gap between germline ends came to 7 bases. The germline V gene has CDR1 SGHVS and CDR2 FQNEAQ. CDR3 amino acids: CASSPGMNTEAFF. CDR3 sequence (DNA): TGTGCCAGCAGCCCAGGAATGAACACTGAAGCTTTCTTT.

This clone has only one observation. The chain carries TRBV9 and TRBJ2-1; 10 bases are a match to TRBD1. V was pared by 4 bases and J by 0 bases, with 4 bases of the junction left unmatched. The CDR3 is made up of 16 amino acids. CDR1 is SGDLS, CDR2 YYNGEE, per germline. The CDR3 DNA reads TGTGCCAGCAGCCCCCGGACAGGGGGCTCCTACAATGAGCAGTTCTTC. It encodes CASSPRTGGSYNEQFF.

This chain connects TRBV5-6 to TRBJ1-1, with 8 positions matching TRBD1. The CDR3 covers 14 residues. The germline V gene has CDR1 SGHDT and CDR2 YYEEEE. With V trimmed by 4 bases and J by 3 bases, 5 bases remained unmatched. In DNA, the CDR3 is TGTGCCAGCAGCCCAGGGGGCAGGGACACTGAAGCTTTCTTT. Protein product: CASSPGGRDTEAFF.

As concerns this clone: The same CDR3 arises from other DNA sequences in this sample as well. The chain joins TRBV7-9 to TRBJ2-7; 7 bases are a match to TRBD1. Germline-derived CDR1 and CDR2 are SEHNR and FQNEAQ (reference sequence). Trimming took 5 bases from V and 4 from J; bases not matched to a gene: 8. There are 14 residues in the CDR3. CDR3: CASSETGISYEQYF. Written as DNA, the CDR3 is TGTGCCAGCAGCGAGACAGGGATCAGTTACGAGCAGTACTTC.

The chain recombines TRBV10-3 with TRBJ2-5; 7 positions agree with TRBD1. CDR3 length equals 15 residues. V lost 10 bases to trimming and J lost 3 bases; unmatched junction nucleotides: 14. CDR1 is ENHRY and CDR2 is SYGVKD in the germline V gene. The CDR3 coding sequence is TGTGCCACGAACCCGACAGGGCCCGTTAAAGAGACCCAGTACTTC. Translation gives CATNPTGPVKETQYF.

This clone occurred a few times. V and J are TRBV29-1 and TRBJ1-1; weak D call: TRBD1 (6 bases). The germline V gene has CDR1 SQVTM and CDR2 ANQGSEA. This CDR3 is 10 amino acids long. Deletions cut 3 bases from V and 8 bases from J, with 7 bases between. CDR3 loop: CSVDTGEAFF. CDR3 nucleotides: TGCAGCGTTGATACAGGGGAAGCTTTCTTT.

The rearrangement uses TRBV30 and TRBJ2-1, with 7 positions matching TRBD2. The J segment lost 9 bases and the V segment lost 1 base, leaving 9 bases of the junction unmatched. CDR3 length: 14 residues. Germline assignment: CDR1 GTSNPN and CDR2 SVGIG (reference sequence). CDR3 DNA: TGTGCCTGGAGTGCCGTGGGAGGGAGAAGTGAGCAGTTCTTC. Its protein is CAWSAVGGRSEQFF.

This chain uses TRBV9 with TRBJ2-7; maybe TRBD2 (5 bases). The CDR3 has 15 residues. CDR1 SGDLS and CDR2 YYNGEE come from the germline V gene. The V gene lost 6 bases and the J gene lost 3 bases, with 19 bases spanning the gap. The CDR3 reads CASKDDIREGYEQYF. The DNA of the CDR3 is TGTGCCAGCAAAGACGACATTAGAGAGGGCTACGAGCAGTACTTC.

V gene TRBV19 combines with J gene TRBJ1-5; D ambiguous. There are 12 residues in the CDR3. Germline CDR1 LNHDA, CDR2 SQIVND (reference sequence). V was trimmed by 2 bases and J by 7 bases, leaving 6 bases between them. CDR3 region: CASSIPTQPQHF. Here the CDR3 DNA reads TGTGCCAGTAGTATACCCACGCAGCCCCAGCATTTT.

The CDR3: CASSFISDVEKLFF. As DNA, the CDR3 is TGTGCCAGCAGCTTCATCTCGGACGTGGAAAAACTGTTTTTT. The chain couples TRBV11-2 to TRBJ1-4; unclear D gene. This CDR3 contains 14 residues. The germline gives CDR1 SGHAT, CDR2 FQNNGV. Trimming shortened V by 3 bases and J by 8 bases, and 13 bases separated the two germline ends.

There are a few counts of this clone. The V gene is TRBV2, the J gene TRBJ2-7, with D tentatively TRBD1 (6 bases). V gave up 8 bases and J gave up 0 bases, with 20 bases separating them. The CDR3 is made up of 16 amino acids. Germline V gene sequence: CDR1 SNHLY, CDR2 FYNNEI. The CDR3 DNA follows: TGTGCCAGCGCACCGTGGGTTGGGGGCGCCTCCTACGAGCAGTACTTC. Residues: CASAPWVGGASYEQYF.

The chain is built from TRBV28 and TRBJ1-4, with D maybe TRBD1 (5 bases). Germline assignment: CDR1 MDHEN and CDR2 SYDVKM. The CDR3 contains 14 residues. V was shortened by 7 bases and J by 4 bases, with 13 bases between the two germline ends. In nucleotides, the CDR3 is TGTGCCAGCACCGTGACAGTCAATAATGAAAAACTGTTTTTT. As protein: CASTVTVNNEKLFF.

The chain employs TRBV2 and TRBJ2-2; 8 nucleotides line up with TRBD1. The V gene's germline CDR1 is SNHLY and CDR2 FYNNEI. The V and J ends lost 3 bases and 3 bases, in that order; junction bases with no gene match: 9. The CDR3 runs to 17 residues. The CDR3 loop is CASSDGTGLGDTGELFF. CDR3 coding DNA: TGTGCCAGCAGTGATGGGACAGGCCTTGGAGACACCGGGGAGCTGTTTTTT. The full variable domain, rest sourced from reference TRBV2 and TRBJ2-2, is EPEVTQTPSHQVTQMGQEVILRCVPISNHLYFYWYRQILGQKVEFLVSFYNNEISEKSEIFDDQFSVERPDGSNFTLKIRSTKLEDSAMYFCASSDGTGLGDTGELFFGEGSRLTVL.

DNA of the CDR3: TGTGCCAGCAGTTTAGGAGGGGGGGCCTTGGATGAGCAGTTCTTC. Protein sequence: CASSLGGGALDEQFF. V is TRBV27 and J is TRBJ2-1, with a weak D call TRBD2 (7 bases). Per germline, CDR1 MNHEY and CDR2 SMNVEV (reference sequence). The CDR3 totals 15 residues. With 2 bases removed from V and 8 bases from J, the gap between germline ends came to 16 bases.

Details on this clone: Possible read error: a much larger clone is one base away. The chain is built from TRBV5-6 and TRBJ2-7, with 11 bases lining up with TRBD1. Germline CDR1 SGHDT, CDR2 YYEEEE. This CDR3 contains 14 residues. The junction had 3 bases not matched to a gene; V was cut back by 4 bases and J by 3 bases. The DNA of the CDR3 is TGTGCCAGCAGCACCGGGACAGGGGGCTACGAGCAGTACTTC. Translated: CASSTGTGGYEQYF.

The chain carries TRBV5-6 and TRBJ2-2; D is unclear. Looked up from germline, CDR1 is SGHDT and CDR2 is YYEEEE. The CDR3 sequence is 13 residues long. V was cut by 0 bases and J by 11 bases, with 11 bases left in between. The CDR3 protein is CASSLARAPELFF. In DNA, the CDR3 is TGTGCCAGCAGCTTGGCCCGGGCACCCGAGCTGTTTTTT.

This chain connects TRBV7-8 to TRBJ1-4; D might be TRBD1 (5 bases). The CDR3 runs 15 residues. V was shortened by 7 bases and J by 4 bases, with 16 bases between the two germline ends. The germline V gene encodes CDR1 SGHVS and CDR2 FQNEAQ. CDR3: CASTLELGVNEKLFF. The CDR3 DNA reads as TGTGCCAGCACCCTAGAATTGGGGGTTAATGAAAAACTGTTTTTT.

This clone was seen just once. The chain links TRBV7-2 to TRBJ2-7; the D is unclear. Germline loops: CDR1 SGHTA, CDR2 FQGNSA. Trimming removed 2 bases from V and 3 bases from J, with 14 bases in between. This CDR3 spans 15 amino acids. CDR3 sequence (DNA): TGTGCCAGCAGCTTATTGTCAGGCGGATACTACGAGCAGTACTTC. Its translation is CASSLLSGGYYEQYF.

V and J are TRBV5-5 and TRBJ1-6; D perhaps matches TRBD1 (5 bases). Trimming took off 4 bases at V and 9 bases at J, with 17 bases between the two ends. Germline V gives CDR1 SGHKS, CDR2 YYEKEE (reference sequence). CDR3 size: 15 residues. The CDR3 DNA reads as TGTGCCAGCAGCACGGACACCCCCGGAGGTTCACCCCTCCACTTT. This sequence encodes CASSTDTPGGSPLHF.

The J gene is TRBJ2-3, the V gene TRBV4-1; TRBD1 might be the D (5 bases). V lost 1 base to trimming and J lost 1 base, with 9 bases between them. In germline, CDR1 is MGHRA, CDR2 YSYEKL. The CDR3 covers 15 residues. CDR3 region: CASSQGQGRTDTQYF. In DNA, the CDR3 is TGCGCCAGCAGCCAAGGTCAGGGTCGCACAGATACGCAGTATTTT.